This T cell receptor (beta chain) was recovered during a study of blood T cell repertoires in COVID-19. The CDR3 length is 15 residues. Unmatched junction bases numbered 6, after V lost 3 bases and J lost 6 bases. From germline, CDR1 is KGHSH and CDR2 LQKENI. The protocol was immunoSEQ multiplex PCR, while the TCRdb copy is restricted to in-frame clones and leaves out a portion. The sample contains roughly 260,000 clones, about 85% of which appear only once. The receptor comes from a woman in her forties or fifties who had recovered from COVID-19. The sample comprised peripheral blood. The chain has TRBV18 and TRBJ2-2, with 8 bases fitting TRBD1. CDR3 protein: CASSPLDRAAGELFF. CDR3 nucleotides: TGTGCCAGCTCACCCCTGGACAGGGCCGCCGGGGAGCTGTTTTTT.